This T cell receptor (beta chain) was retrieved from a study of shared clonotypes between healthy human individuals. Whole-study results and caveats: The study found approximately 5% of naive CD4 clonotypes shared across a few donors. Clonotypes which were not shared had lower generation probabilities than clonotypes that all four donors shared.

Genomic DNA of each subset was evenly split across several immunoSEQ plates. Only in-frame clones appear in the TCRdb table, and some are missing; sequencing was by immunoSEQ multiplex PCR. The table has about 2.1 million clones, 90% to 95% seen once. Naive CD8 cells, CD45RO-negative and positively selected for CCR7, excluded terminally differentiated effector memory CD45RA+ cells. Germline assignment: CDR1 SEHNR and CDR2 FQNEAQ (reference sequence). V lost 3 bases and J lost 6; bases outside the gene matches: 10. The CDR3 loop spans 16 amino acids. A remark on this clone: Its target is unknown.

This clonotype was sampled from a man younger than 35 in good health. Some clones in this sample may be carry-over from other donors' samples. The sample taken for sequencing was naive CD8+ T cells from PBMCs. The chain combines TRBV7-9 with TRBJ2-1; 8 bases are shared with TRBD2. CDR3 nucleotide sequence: TGTGCCAGCAGCTTCTTCGGGGGGGCCCCCAGCAATGAGCAGTTCTTC. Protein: CASSFFGGAPSNEQFF.